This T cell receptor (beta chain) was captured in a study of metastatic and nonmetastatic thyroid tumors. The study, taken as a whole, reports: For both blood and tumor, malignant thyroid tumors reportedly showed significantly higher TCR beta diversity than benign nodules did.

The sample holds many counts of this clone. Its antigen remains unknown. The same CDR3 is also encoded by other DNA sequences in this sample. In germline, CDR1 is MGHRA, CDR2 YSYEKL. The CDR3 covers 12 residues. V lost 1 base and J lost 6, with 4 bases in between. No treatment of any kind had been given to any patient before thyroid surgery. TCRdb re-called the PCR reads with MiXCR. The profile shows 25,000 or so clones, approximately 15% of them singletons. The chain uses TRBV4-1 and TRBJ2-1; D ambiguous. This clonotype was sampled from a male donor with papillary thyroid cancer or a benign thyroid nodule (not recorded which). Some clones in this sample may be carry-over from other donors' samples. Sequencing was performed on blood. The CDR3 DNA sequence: TGCGCCAGCAGCCAAGCTGGCAATGAGCAGTTCTTC. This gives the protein CASSQAGNEQFF.